This T cell receptor (beta chain) comes out of a study of OX40 agonist ivuxolimab in advanced cancers. Study-wide background: The dose-escalation cohort had hepatocellular carcinoma, melanoma, renal cell or head and neck cancer. Study outcomes and limitations: CD8+ T cells averaged more expanded clones than CD4+.

The assay was immunoSEQ multiplex PCR, and TCRdb's table has in-frame clones only and misses some. The sample records fewer than 75,000 clones, 80% to 90% being singletons. It was autoimmune disease history or systemic immunosuppression that excluded patients. Worth noting for this clone: Its antigen is unidentified.

The TCR was taken from an adult with an advanced solid tumor such as melanoma, head and neck, liver or kidney cancer. The specimen was CD4+ or CD8+ T cells sorted from blood, collected in a trial of the OX40 agonist ivuxolimab.

The CDR3 nucleotides read TGTGCCAGCAGTTTGGCTAGCGGGGGTCCCCTTGCCTACGAGCAGTACTTC. Translation gives CASSLASGGPLAYEQYF. The chain carries TRBV27 and TRBJ2-7, with 10 bases that match TRBD2. CDR1 and CDR2 (germline): MNHEY, SMNVEV (reference sequence). J gave up 2 bases and V 3 bases, and 10 bases lay outside the gene matches. The CDR3 extends over 17 amino acids.